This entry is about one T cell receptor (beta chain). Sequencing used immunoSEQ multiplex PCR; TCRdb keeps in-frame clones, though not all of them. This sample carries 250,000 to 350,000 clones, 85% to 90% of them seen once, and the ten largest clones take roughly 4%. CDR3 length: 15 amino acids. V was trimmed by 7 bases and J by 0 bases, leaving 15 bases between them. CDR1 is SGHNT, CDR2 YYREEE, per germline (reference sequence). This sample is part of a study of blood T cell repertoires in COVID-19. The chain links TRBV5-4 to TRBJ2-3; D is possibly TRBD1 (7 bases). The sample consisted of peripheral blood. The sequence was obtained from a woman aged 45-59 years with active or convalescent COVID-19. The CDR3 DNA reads TGTGCCAGCTCAGGGGGGTGGGGGAGCACAGATACGCAGTATTTT. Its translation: CASSGGWGSTDTQYF.